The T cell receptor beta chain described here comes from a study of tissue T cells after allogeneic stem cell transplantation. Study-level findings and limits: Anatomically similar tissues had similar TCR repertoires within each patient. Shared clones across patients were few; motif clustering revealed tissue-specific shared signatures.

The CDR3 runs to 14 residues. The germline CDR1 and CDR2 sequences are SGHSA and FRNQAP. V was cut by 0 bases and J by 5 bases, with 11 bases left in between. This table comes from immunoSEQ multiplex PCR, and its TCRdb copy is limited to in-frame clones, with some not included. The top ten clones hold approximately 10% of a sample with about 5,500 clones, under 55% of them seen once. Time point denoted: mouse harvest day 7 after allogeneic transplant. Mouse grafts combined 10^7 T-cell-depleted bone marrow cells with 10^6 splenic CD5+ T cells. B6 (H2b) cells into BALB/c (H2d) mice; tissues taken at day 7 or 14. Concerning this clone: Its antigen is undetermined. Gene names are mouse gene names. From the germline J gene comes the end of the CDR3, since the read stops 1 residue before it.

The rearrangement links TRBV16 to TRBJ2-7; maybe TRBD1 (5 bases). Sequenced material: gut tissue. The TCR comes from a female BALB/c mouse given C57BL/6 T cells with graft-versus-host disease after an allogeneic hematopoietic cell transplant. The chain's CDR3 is CASSLEAGRDEQYF. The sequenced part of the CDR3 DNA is TGTGCAAGCAGCTTAGAAGCAGGGAGAGATGAACAGTAC.